A single sample gave rise to the 3 T cell receptor beta chains below, sequenced in a study of regulatory T cells in long-lasting Graves disease. The time point was: persistent/refractory GD, antithyroid drugs over 5 years with positive TRAb. PBMC-derived RNA was used for the TCR library. Building the TCR beta libraries relied on iRepertoire HTBI primers, and CDR3 regions underwent Arm-PCR. TCRdb passed the multiplex PCR reads through MiXCR, listing each CDR3 protein once. The sample holds approximately 400,000 distinct CDR3 sequences; about 23% are singletons and the top ten take around 30%. Source: peripheral blood mononuclear cells (PBMCs), taken when the disease was refractory, from a patient treated with antithyroid drugs. These TCRs come from a woman in her 40s with Graves disease.

This clonotype was detected only a few times. The chain joins TRBV27 to TRBJ2-7, with 12 positions matching TRBD2. Germline V lookup: CDR1 MNHEY, CDR2 SMNVEV (reference sequence). The CDR3 totals 14 residues. With V trimmed by 2 bases and J by 6 bases, 2 bases remained unmatched. CDR3 sequence (DNA): TGTGCCAGCAGTTTAACTAGCGGGAGGTCCGAGCAGTACTTC. Translated, it gives CASSLTSGRSEQYF.

V and J are TRBV2 and TRBJ2-7, with 15 bases that match TRBD2. V shed 7 bases, J shed 6 bases, and the junction held 10 bases outside the gene matches. CDR3 size: 16 residues. Germline CDR1 is SNHLY and CDR2 is FYNNEI. The CDR3 nucleotides read TGTGCCAGCAACCAGGGACTAGCGGGAGGTCGTCTCGAGCAGTACTTC. Protein: CASNQGLAGGRLEQYF.

This clonotype was counted a single time. A read error may explain this, as a much larger clone is one base away. V gene TRBV19 combines with J gene TRBJ2-7; tentative D call: TRBD2 (5 bases). The CDR3 is 16 residues long. CDR1 and CDR2 (germline): LNHDA, SQIVND (reference sequence). The CDR3 loop reads CASSLSISLDTYGQYF. Written as DNA, the CDR3 is TGTGCCAGCAGTCTAAGCATATCACTAGACACCTACGGGCAGTACTTC.